This T cell receptor beta chain comes out of a study of blood T cell repertoires in COVID-19. This clone appeared a few times. Deletions cut 7 bases from V and 10 bases from J, with 19 bases between. The germline V gene has CDR1 SNHLY and CDR2 FYNNEI. The CDR3 is 13 residues long. Produced via immunoSEQ multiplex PCR; TCRdb's table is partial and in-frame only. Among about 240,000 clones, roughly 86% were seen once, and the ten largest hold roughly 2.6%. Each participant's cohort was designated according to participant-reported clinical history. Sequences were obtained from PBMCs or T cells enriched from blood (not recorded which). The V call is TRBV2, the J call TRBJ1-1, with D perhaps matching TRBD1 (6 bases). The clonotype originates from a woman aged 25-40 years with acute COVID-19. The CDR3 region has the DNA TGTGCCAGCATGGCAGGGGAACGTCGCAGAGCTTTCTTT. This encodes CASMAGERRRAFF.